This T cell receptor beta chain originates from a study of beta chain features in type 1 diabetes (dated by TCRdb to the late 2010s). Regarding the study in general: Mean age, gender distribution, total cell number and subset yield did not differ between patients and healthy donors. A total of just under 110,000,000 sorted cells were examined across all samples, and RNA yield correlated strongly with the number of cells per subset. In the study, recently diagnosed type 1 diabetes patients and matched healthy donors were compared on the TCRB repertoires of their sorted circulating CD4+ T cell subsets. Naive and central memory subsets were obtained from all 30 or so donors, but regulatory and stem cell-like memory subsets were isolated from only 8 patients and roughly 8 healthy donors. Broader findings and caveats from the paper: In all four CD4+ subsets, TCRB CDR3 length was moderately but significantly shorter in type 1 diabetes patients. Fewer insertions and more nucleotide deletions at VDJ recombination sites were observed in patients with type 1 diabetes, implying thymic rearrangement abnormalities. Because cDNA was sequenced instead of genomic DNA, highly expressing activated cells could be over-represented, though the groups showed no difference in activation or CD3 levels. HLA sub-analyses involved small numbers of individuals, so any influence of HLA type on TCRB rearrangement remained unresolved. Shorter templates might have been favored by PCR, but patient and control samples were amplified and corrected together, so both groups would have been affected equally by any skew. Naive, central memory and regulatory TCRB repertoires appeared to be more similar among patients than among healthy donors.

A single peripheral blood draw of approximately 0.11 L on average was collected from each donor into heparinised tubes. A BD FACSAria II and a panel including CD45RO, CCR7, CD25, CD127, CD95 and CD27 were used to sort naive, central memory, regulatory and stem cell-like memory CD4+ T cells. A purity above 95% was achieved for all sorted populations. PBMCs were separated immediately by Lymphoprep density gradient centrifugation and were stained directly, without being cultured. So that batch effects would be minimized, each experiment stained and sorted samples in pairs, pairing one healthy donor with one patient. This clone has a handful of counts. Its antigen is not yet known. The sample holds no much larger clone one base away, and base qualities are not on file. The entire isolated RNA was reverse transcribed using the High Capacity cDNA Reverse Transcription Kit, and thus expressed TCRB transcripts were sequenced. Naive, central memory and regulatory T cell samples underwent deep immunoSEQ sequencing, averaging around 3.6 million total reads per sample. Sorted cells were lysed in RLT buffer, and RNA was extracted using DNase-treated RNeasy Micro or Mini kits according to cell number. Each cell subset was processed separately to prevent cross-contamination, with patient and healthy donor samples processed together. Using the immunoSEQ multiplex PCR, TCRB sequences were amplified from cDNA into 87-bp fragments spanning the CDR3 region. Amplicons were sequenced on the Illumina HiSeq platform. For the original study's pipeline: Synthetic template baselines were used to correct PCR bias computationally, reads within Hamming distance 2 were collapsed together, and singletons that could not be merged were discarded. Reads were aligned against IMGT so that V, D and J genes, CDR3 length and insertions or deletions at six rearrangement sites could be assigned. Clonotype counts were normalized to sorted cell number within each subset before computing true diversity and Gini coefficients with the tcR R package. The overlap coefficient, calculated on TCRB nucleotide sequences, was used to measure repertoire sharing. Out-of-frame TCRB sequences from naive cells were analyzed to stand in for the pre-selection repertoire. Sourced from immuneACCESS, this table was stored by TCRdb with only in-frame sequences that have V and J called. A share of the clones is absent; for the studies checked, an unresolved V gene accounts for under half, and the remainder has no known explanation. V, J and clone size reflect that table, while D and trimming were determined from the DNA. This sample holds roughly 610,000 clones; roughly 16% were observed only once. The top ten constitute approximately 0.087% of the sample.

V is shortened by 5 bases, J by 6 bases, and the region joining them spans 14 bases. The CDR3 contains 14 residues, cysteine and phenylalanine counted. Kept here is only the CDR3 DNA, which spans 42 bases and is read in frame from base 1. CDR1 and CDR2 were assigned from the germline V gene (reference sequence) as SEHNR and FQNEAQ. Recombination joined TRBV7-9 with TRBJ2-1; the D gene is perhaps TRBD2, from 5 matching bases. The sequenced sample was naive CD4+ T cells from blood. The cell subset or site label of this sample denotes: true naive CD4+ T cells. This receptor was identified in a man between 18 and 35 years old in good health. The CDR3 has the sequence CASSRGTSSNEQFF. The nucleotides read TGTGCCAGCAGCCGCGGAACTAGTTCCAATGAGCAGTTCTTC. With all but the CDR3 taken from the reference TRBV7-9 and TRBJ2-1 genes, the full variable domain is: DTGVSQNPRHKITKRGQNVTFRCDPISEHNRLYWYRQTLGQGPEFLTYFQNEAQLEKSRLLSDRFSAERPKGSFSTLEIQRTEQGDSAMYLCASSRGTSSNEQFFGPGTRLTVL.